The entry that follows covers one T cell receptor (beta chain) sequence. With V trimmed by 4 bases and J by 2 bases, 7 bases remained unmatched. The CDR3 length is 16 residues. CDR1 and CDR2 from the germline V gene are MNHNS and SASEGT. The sample comes from a study of blood T cell repertoires in COVID-19. The table came from immunoSEQ multiplex PCR; TCRdb's copy has only in-frame clones and leaves some out. The sample has about 94,000 clones; about four fifths are singletons. The sequence derives from a human donor in a cohort sampled during active COVID-19. The chain recombines TRBV6-1 with TRBJ1-5; 8 bases match TRBD1. The sample consisted of peripheral blood. CDR3 DNA sequence: TGTGCCAGCAGTGCCGGACAGGGCGGGGGCAATCAGCCCCAGCATTTT. It codes for CASSAGQGGGNQPQHF.